These T cell receptor beta chains were read from a single sample in a study of blood T cell repertoires in COVID-19. Profiled with immunoSEQ multiplex PCR; TCRdb holds only in-frame clones, not every one. The sample includes about 130,000 clones, 85% of them seen just once. Sequenced: peripheral blood. These receptors all stem from a woman of 80 years or more with acute or convalescent COVID-19. The CDR3 runs from the conserved cysteine through the conserved F or W. A D gene is named only where the DNA matches it firmly. Not every row has a clone size; where given, it reads once, few, many or a size class.

V gene: TRBV7-6; J gene: TRBJ2-1; D gene: TRBD1; clone size: .; CDR3 protein: CASSQTGVEQFF; CDR3 DNA: TGTGCCAGCAGCCAAACAGGGGTAGAGCAGTTCTTC
V gene: TRBV5-1; J gene: TRBJ2-3; D gene: .; clone size: .; CDR3 protein: CASSPRTDTQYF; CDR3 DNA: TGCGCCAGCAGCCCTCGGACAGATACGCAGTATTTT
V gene: TRBV27; J gene: TRBJ1-2; D gene: TRBD1; clone size: .; CDR3 protein: CASSFWGDREGYTF; CDR3 DNA: TGTGCCAGCAGTTTTTGGGGGGACAGGGAGGGCTACACCTTC
V gene: TRBV6-5; J gene: TRBJ1-2; D gene: TRBD1; clone size: .; CDR3 protein: CASRRGTESNYGYTF; CDR3 DNA: TGTGCCAGCCGACGTGGGACAGAGAGTAACTATGGCTACACCTTC
V gene: TRBV27; J gene: TRBJ1-5; D gene: .; clone size: .; CDR3 protein: CASMAGMSQPQHF; CDR3 DNA: TGTGCCAGCATGGCAGGGATGAGTCAGCCCCAGCATTTT
V gene: TRBV6-5; J gene: TRBJ1-4; D gene: .; clone size: once; CDR3 protein: CASSYGRGGEKLFF; CDR3 DNA: TGTGCCAGCAGTTACGGCAGGGGTGGTGAAAAACTGTTTTTT
V gene: TRBV19; J gene: TRBJ2-1; D gene: TRBD1; clone size: .; CDR3 protein: CASLDREGSLDNEQFF; CDR3 DNA: TGTGCCAGTTTAGACAGGGAAGGGTCTTTGGACAATGAGCAGTTCTTC
V gene: TRBV9; J gene: TRBJ1-3; D gene: .; clone size: .; CDR3 protein: CASSAGLTGNTIYF; CDR3 DNA: TGTGCCAGCAGCGCGGGGTTGACTGGAAACACCATATATTTT
V gene: TRBV7-2; J gene: TRBJ1-1; D gene: .; clone size: .; CDR3 protein: CASSSGGTEAFF; CDR3 DNA: TGTGCCAGCAGCTCTGGCGGCACTGAAGCTTTCTTT
V gene: TRBV5-1; J gene: TRBJ1-6; D gene: TRBD1; clone size: .; CDR3 protein: CASSLGTGDSLAHNSPLHF; CDR3 DNA: TGCGCCAGCAGCTTGGGGACAGGGGATAGCCTAGCCCATAATTCACCCCTCCACTTT
V gene: TRBV5-4; J gene: TRBJ1-1; D gene: .; clone size: once; CDR3 protein: CASSLVMGPEAFF; CDR3 DNA: TGTGCCAGCAGCCTGGTAATGGGCCCTGAAGCTTTCTTT
V gene: TRBV19; J gene: TRBJ1-5; D gene: TRBD1; clone size: few; CDR3 protein: CASLGQHNQPQHF; CDR3 DNA: TGTGCCAGTTTGGGACAGCACAATCAGCCCCAGCATTTT
V gene: TRBV18; J gene: TRBJ1-5; D gene: .; clone size: .; CDR3 protein: CASSAGYNQPQHF; CDR3 DNA: TGTGCCAGCTCTGCGGGGTACAATCAGCCCCAGCATTTT
V gene: TRBV7-9; J gene: TRBJ2-6; D gene: .; clone size: .; CDR3 protein: CASSLPVGANVLTF; CDR3 DNA: TGTGCCAGCAGCTTACCTGTCGGGGCCAACGTCCTGACTTTC
V gene: TRBV3-1/TRBV3-2; J gene: TRBJ2-2; D gene: TRBD1; clone size: once; CDR3 protein: CASSQDRSGGANTGELFF; CDR3 DNA: TGTGCCAGCAGCCAAGATCGGTCAGGGGGTGCGAACACCGGGGAGCTGTTTTTT
V gene: TRBV2; J gene: TRBJ1-1; D gene: TRBD1; clone size: few; CDR3 protein: CASRQETGEKAFF; CDR3 DNA: TGTGCCAGCAGGCAAGAGACAGGGGAGAAAGCTTTCTTT
V gene: TRBV28; J gene: TRBJ1-2; D gene: TRBD1; clone size: few; CDR3 protein: CASRFGDRGHGGYTF; CDR3 DNA: TGTGCCAGCAGGTTTGGGGACAGGGGGCATGGTGGCTACACCTTC
V gene: TRBV5-1; J gene: TRBJ2-7; D gene: TRBD1; clone size: .; CDR3 protein: CASSPLTGEGYEQYF; CDR3 DNA: TGCGCCAGCAGCCCCTTAACAGGGGAAGGCTACGAGCAGTACTTC
V gene: TRBV2; J gene: TRBJ2-3; D gene: TRBD2; clone size: once; CDR3 protein: CASRREGDTQYF; CDR3 DNA: TGTGCCAGCAGGAGGGAGGGAGATACGCAGTATTTT
V gene: TRBV7-9; J gene: TRBJ2-1; D gene: TRBD1; clone size: .; CDR3 protein: CASSSGTGAHNEQFF; CDR3 DNA: TGTGCCAGCAGCTCTGGGACAGGGGCCCACAATGAGCAGTTCTTC
V gene: TRBV28; J gene: TRBJ1-2; D gene: .; clone size: .; CDR3 protein: CASRGAGANYGYTF; CDR3 DNA: TGTGCCAGCAGGGGGGCAGGAGCTAACTATGGCTACACCTTC
V gene: TRBV10-2; J gene: TRBJ1-1; D gene: TRBD1; clone size: .; CDR3 protein: CASRDRENEAFF; CDR3 DNA: TGCGCCAGCAGGGACAGGGAGAATGAAGCTTTCTTT
V gene: TRBV5-4; J gene: TRBJ2-1; D gene: TRBD2; clone size: .; CDR3 protein: CASSSPTSGGRNEQFF; CDR3 DNA: TGTGCCAGCAGCTCCCCGACTAGCGGGGGGCGCAATGAGCAGTTCTTC